The 24 T cell receptor beta chains below come from one sample, sequenced in a study of blood T cell repertoires in COVID-19. Here immunoSEQ multiplex PCR was the method, and the copy in TCRdb shows in-frame clones only, minus some. This sample has a few hundred thousand clones, with roughly 77% found just once. The sample consisted of PBMCs or T cells enriched from blood (not recorded which). Receptors were obtained from a man in his forties or fifties who had recovered from COVID-19.

The V and J genes are TRBV25-1 and TRBJ2-4, with TRBD2 as a possible D gene (6 bases). The ends were cut back, 4 bases at V and 2 bases at J, with 9 bases in the middle. Germline V gives CDR1 MGHDK, CDR2 SYGVNS. The CDR3 is 14 amino acids. CDR3 DNA: TGTGCCAGCAGTGGGGCGGGGTCCAAAAACATTCAGTACTTC. Its translation: CASSGAGSKNIQYF.

The rearrangement joins TRBV19 to TRBJ2-7; TRBD2 matches 7 bases. V was pared by 10 bases and J by 2 bases, with 5 bases of the junction left unmatched. The CDR3 spans 12 residues. Germline V gene sequence: CDR1 LNHDA, CDR2 SQIVND (reference sequence). The chain's CDR3 is CATSSGAYEQYF. CDR3 DNA: TGTGCCACGTCTAGCGGCGCCTACGAGCAGTACTTC.

The V gene is TRBV5-4, the J gene TRBJ2-1, with TRBD2 identical over 9 bases. Per the germline V gene, CDR1 is SGHNT and CDR2 is YYREEE (reference sequence). The V and J ends lost 4 bases and 1 base, in that order; junction bases with no gene match: 3. The CDR3 runs to 15 residues. The CDR3, as DNA: TGTGCCAGCAGCAAGGCGGGGGGGTCCTACAATGAGCAGTTCTTC. It encodes CASSKAGGSYNEQFF. Full variable domain (outside the CDR3, taken from reference TRBV5-4 and TRBJ2-1): ETGVTQSPTHLIKTRGQQVTLRCSSQSGHNTVSWYQQALGQGPQFIFQYYREEENGRGNFPPRFSGLQFPNYSSELNVNALELDDSALYLCASSKAGGSYNEQFFGPGTRLTVL.

This clone was seen a single time. V and J are TRBV7-9 and TRBJ2-3; 9 bases line up with TRBD1. The CDR3 loop spans 17 amino acids. V shed 4 bases, J shed 3 bases, and the junction held 11 bases outside the gene matches. The germline V gene encodes CDR1 SEHNR and CDR2 FQNEAQ (reference sequence). CDR3 nucleotides: TGTGCCAGCAGCTCCAAGATAGGGGACAGGGTGACAGATACGCAGTATTTT. It yields the protein CASSSKIGDRVTDTQYF.

The chain is built from TRBV6-2 or TRBV6-3 and TRBJ1-1; D might be TRBD1 (5 bases). This CDR3 is built from 14 residues. Germline V gene lookup returns CDR1 MNHEY and CDR2 SVGEGT. V was shortened by 4 bases and J by 7 bases, with 16 bases between the two germline ends. The CDR3 here is CASSLASGGGEAFF. The CDR3 nucleotides read TGTGCCAGCAGTTTGGCCTCCGGGGGGGGTGAAGCTTTCTTT.

This clone was seen only a few times. V is TRBV18 and J is TRBJ2-2; D is unresolved. V shed 6 bases and J shed 4 bases, with 12 bases lying between them. CDR3 length: 14 residues. The V gene's germline CDR1 is KGHSH and CDR2 LQKENI. For the CDR3, the DNA is TGTGCCAGCTCTCCCAAATCGGGCACCGGGGAGCTGTTTTTT. It is translated as CASSPKSGTGELFF.

This chain links TRBV4-1 with TRBJ2-1; possibly TRBD1 for D (6 bases). CDR1 is MGHRA, CDR2 YSYEKL, per germline. Between the trimmed V and J ends, which lost 4 bases and 2 bases, there was a span of 15 bases. This CDR3 comprises 16 residues. The CDR3 sequence is CASSPTQGRPYNEQFF. As DNA, the CDR3 is TGCGCCAGCAGCCCTACACAGGGCCGTCCCTACAATGAGCAGTTCTTC.

The chain links TRBV6-4 to TRBJ1-2; D is ambiguous. V was clipped by 8 bases and J by 6 bases, with 13 bases between them. The germline V gene encodes CDR1 MRHNA and CDR2 SNTAGT. The CDR3 is 12 residues long. Written as DNA, the CDR3 is TGTGCCAGCTGCGTGGGCGGGGATGGCTACACCTTC. It yields the protein CASCVGGDGYTF.

The CDR3 here is CASSLGQGFRLTQYF. The CDR3 nucleotides read TGTGCCAGCAGCCTAGGACAGGGTTTTAGATTGACCCAGTACTTC. The V and J genes are TRBV2 and TRBJ2-5, with 8 bases identical to TRBD1. V gave up 6 bases and J gave up 7 bases; unmatched junction bases: 13. This CDR3 comprises 15 residues. The germline V gene has CDR1 SNHLY and CDR2 FYNNEI.

V and J are TRBV27 and TRBJ1-1; 8 positions agree with TRBD1. This CDR3 region has 15 residues. Germline CDR1 MNHEY, CDR2 SMNVEV (reference sequence). V trimming: 5 bases; J trimming: 3 bases; junction bases outside the gene matches: 8. As DNA, the CDR3 is TGTGCCAGCAGTCCATGGACAGGGCCGGACACTGAAGCTTTCTTT. This gives the protein CASSPWTGPDTEAFF.

The V and J genes are TRBV30 and TRBJ1-4; D is unclear. The CDR3 sequence is 14 residues long. CDR1 GTSNPN and CDR2 SVGIG come from the germline V gene (reference sequence). The ends were cut back, 2 bases at V and 7 bases at J, with 14 bases in the middle. CDR3 sequence reads: CAWSKGVFGEKLFF. The CDR3 nucleotides read TGTGCCTGGAGTAAAGGAGTGTTTGGTGAAAAACTGTTTTTT.

This chain connects TRBV3-1 (or the pseudogene TRBV3-2) to TRBJ1-4; 11 nucleotides agree with TRBD1. The CDR3 is 15 amino acids. Germline V gene data show CDR1 as LGHDT and CDR2 as YNNKEL (reference sequence). V lost 4 bases to trimming and J lost 8 bases; unmatched junction nucleotides: 6. The CDR3 DNA sequence: TGTGCCAGCAGCCGTCCGGACAGGGGGCACGAAAAACTGTTTTTT. Translated: CASSRPDRGHEKLFF.

Only one count was recorded for this clone. The chain is built from TRBV5-1 and TRBJ2-1; maybe TRBD2 (7 bases). The germline V gene has CDR1 SGHRS and CDR2 YFSETQ. Trimming took 6 bases from V and 4 from J, leaving 20 bases between them. The CDR3 consists of 16 residues. CDR3 nucleotide sequence: TGCGCCAGCACCATCTTCAGGGGAGGGTCATACAATGAGCAGTTCTTC. Translated, it gives CASTIFRGGSYNEQFF.

The chain couples TRBV27 to TRBJ1-4; 7 nucleotides align to TRBD1. The CDR3 extends over 15 amino acids. V lost 5 bases, J lost 2 bases, and 5 bases stayed unmatched. CDR1 is MNHEY, CDR2 SMNVEV, per germline (reference sequence). Here the CDR3 DNA reads TGTGCCAGCAGTGATAGGGGGCTGACTAATGAAAAACTGTTTTTT. Its protein is CASSDRGLTNEKLFF.

The chain combines TRBV5-4 with TRBJ2-3; TRBD2 matches 9 bases. The V and J ends lost 7 bases and 5 bases, in that order; junction bases with no gene match: 5. The germline V gene has CDR1 SGHNT and CDR2 YYREEE (reference sequence). The CDR3 is made up of 13 amino acids. This CDR3 is CASRREGRDTQYF. In nucleotides, the CDR3 is TGTGCCAGCCGGCGGGAGGGCCGAGATACGCAGTATTTT.

The chain is built from TRBV4-1 and TRBJ1-5; D is undetermined. The CDR3 sequence is 16 residues long. Germline CDR1 and CDR2: MGHRA and YSYEKL. The germline V and J ends were trimmed by 1 base and 2 bases, with 12 bases remaining between them. The CDR3 sequence is CASSQGLQEGNQPQHF. DNA for the CDR3: TGCGCCAGCAGCCAAGGTCTTCAGGAAGGCAATCAGCCCCAGCATTTT.

The chain employs TRBV10-3 and TRBJ1-5; D might be TRBD1 (5 bases). The germline V gene has CDR1 ENHRY and CDR2 SYGVKD. The CDR3 runs 12 residues. Trimming took off 2 bases at V and 11 bases at J, with 10 bases between the two ends. This CDR3 reads CAISEQGFAQHF. CDR3 nucleotide sequence: TGTGCCATCAGTGAGCAGGGATTTGCCCAGCATTTT.

The chain links TRBV5-8 to TRBJ1-5; 8 bases are shared with TRBD1. The germline CDR1 and CDR2 sequences are SGHTS and YDEGEE. With 5 bases clipped from V and 3 bases from J, the junction kept 7 bases outside the gene matches. The CDR3 runs 15 residues. CDR3 loop: CASRPRTGTNQPQHF. In nucleotides, the CDR3 is TGTGCCAGCAGGCCCAGGACAGGGACCAATCAGCCCCAGCATTTT.

CDR3 nucleotides: TGTGCCACCAGCCCTCAAGGGGGAGCCAATCAGCCCCAGCATTTT. It codes for CATSPQGGANQPQHF. V and J are TRBV15 and TRBJ1-5; TRBD1 might be the D (6 bases). The V gene lost 5 bases and the J gene lost 3 bases, with 14 bases spanning the gap. CDR3 length: 15 amino acids. Germline CDR1 LNHNV, CDR2 YYDKDF (reference sequence).

The V call is TRBV27, the J call TRBJ1-5; 8 bases align to TRBD1. CDR1 and CDR2 (germline): MNHEY, SMNVEV (reference sequence). The J segment lost 7 bases and the V segment lost 6 bases, leaving 8 bases of the junction unmatched. The CDR3 sequence is 14 residues long. CDR3 protein: CASRLQGAGQPQHF. CDR3 nucleotides: TGTGCCAGCAGACTGCAGGGGGCCGGGCAGCCCCAGCATTTT.

V gene TRBV7-9 combines with J gene TRBJ1-1; the D is unclear. Germline CDR1 SEHNR, CDR2 FQNEAQ (reference sequence). Trimming stripped 2 bases from V and 1 base from J, with 5 bases between. The length of the CDR3 is 13 residues. CDR3 loop: CASSLSGNTEAFF. The DNA of the CDR3 is TGTGCCAGCAGCTTATCAGGGAACACTGAAGCTTTCTTT.

This clone was seen only once. The chain recombines TRBV18 with TRBJ2-2; 9 nucleotides align to TRBD2. The germline V gene has CDR1 KGHSH and CDR2 LQKENI. V dropped 4 bases and J dropped 0; count of bases not matched to a gene: 3. The CDR3 contains 16 residues. The DNA of the CDR3 is TGTGCCAGCTCACAGCGGGGGGCCCCGAACACCGGGGAGCTGTTTTTT. Protein product: CASSQRGAPNTGELFF.

The rearrangement uses TRBV11-2 and TRBJ2-7; 10 nucleotides match TRBD1. Germline CDR1 reads SGHAT; CDR2 reads FQNNGV. The CDR3 covers 13 residues. With 6 bases clipped from V and 2 bases from J, the junction kept 1 base outside the gene matches. The CDR3 here is CASRGTGAYEQYF. The CDR3 nucleotides are TGTGCCAGCAGAGGGACAGGGGCCTACGAGCAGTACTTC.

V is TRBV6-6 and J is TRBJ1-6, with D perhaps TRBD1 (6 bases). This CDR3 is 17 amino acids long. V lost 5 bases and J 6 bases, leaving 20 bases between the germline ends. CDR1 is MNHNY and CDR2 is SVGAGI in the germline V gene (reference sequence). CDR3 region: CASSRASQGWGNSPLHF. The CDR3, as DNA: TGTGCCAGCAGTCGAGCCTCACAGGGATGGGGTAATTCACCCCTCCACTTT.